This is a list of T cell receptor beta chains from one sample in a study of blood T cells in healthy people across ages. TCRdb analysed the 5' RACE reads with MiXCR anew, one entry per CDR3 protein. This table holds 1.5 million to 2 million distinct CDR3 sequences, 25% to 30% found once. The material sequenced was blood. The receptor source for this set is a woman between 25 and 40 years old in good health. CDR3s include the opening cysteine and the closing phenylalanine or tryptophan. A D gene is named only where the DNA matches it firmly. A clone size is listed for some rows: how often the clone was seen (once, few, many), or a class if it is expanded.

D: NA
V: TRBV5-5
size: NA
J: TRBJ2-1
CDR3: CASSLSSGYEQFF
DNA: TGTGCCAGCAGCTTAAGTAGCGGTTATGAGCAGTTCTTC

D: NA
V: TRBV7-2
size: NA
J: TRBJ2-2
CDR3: CASSLQRVLNTGELFF
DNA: TGTGCCAGCAGCTTACAGCGGGTTCTCAACACCGGGGAGCTGTTTTTT

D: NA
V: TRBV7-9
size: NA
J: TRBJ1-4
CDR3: CASSYGGGPASEKLFF
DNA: TGTGCCAGCAGCTACGGTGGGGGGCCGGCAAGTGAAAAACTGTTTTTT

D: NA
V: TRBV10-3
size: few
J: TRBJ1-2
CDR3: CAIREGDTNYGYTF
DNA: TGTGCCATCAGGGAGGGAGATACTAACTATGGCTACACCTTC

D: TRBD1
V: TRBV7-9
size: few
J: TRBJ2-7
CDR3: CASSKGQGLVYEQYF
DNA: TGTGCCAGCAGCAAGGGACAGGGACTCGTCTACGAGCAGTACTTC

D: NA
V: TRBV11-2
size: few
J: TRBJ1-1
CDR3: CASSFVRENTEAFF
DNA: TGTGCCAGCAGCTTCGTACGCGAGAACACTGAAGCTTTCTTT

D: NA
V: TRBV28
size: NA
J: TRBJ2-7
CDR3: CASGEPRQYF
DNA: TGTGCCAGCGGAGAACCCAGGCAGTACTTC

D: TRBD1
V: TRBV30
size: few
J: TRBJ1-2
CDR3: CAWSGGQGPGYTF
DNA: TGTGCCTGGAGTGGGGGACAGGGACCCGGCTACACCTTC

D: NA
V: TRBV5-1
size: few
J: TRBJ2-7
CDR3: CASSLAGLSEQYF
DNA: TGCGCCAGCAGCTTGGCAGGGTTGTCCGAGCAGTACTTC

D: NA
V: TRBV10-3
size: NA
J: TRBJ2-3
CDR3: CAISQGLVTDTQYF
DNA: TGTGCCATCAGTCAGGGACTGGTCACAGATACGCAGTATTTT

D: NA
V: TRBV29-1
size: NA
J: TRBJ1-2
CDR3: CSVEPGAIYGYTF
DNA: TGCAGCGTTGAACCCGGAGCTATCTATGGCTACACCTTC

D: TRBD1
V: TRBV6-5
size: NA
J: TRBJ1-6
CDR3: CASRNRGGNSPLHF
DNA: TGTGCCAGCAGGAACAGGGGGGGGAATTCACCCCTCCACTTT

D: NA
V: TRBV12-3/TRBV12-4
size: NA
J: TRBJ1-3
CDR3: CASKPRSSGNTIYF
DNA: TGTGCCAGCAAACCGCGAAGCTCTGGAAACACCATATATTTT

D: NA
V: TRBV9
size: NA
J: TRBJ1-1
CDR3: CASSVSMQGTEAFF
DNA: TGTGCCAGCAGCGTAAGTATGCAGGGTACTGAAGCTTTCTTT

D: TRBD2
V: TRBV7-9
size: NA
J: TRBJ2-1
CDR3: CASSLGRGGRNGRFF
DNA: TGTGCCAGCAGCTTAGGGCGGGGGGGCCGCAATGGGCGGTTCTTC

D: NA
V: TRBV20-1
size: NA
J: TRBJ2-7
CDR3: CSARDYVKGPLEQYF
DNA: TGCAGTGCTAGAGATTACGTGAAGGGGCCCCTCGAGCAGTACTTC

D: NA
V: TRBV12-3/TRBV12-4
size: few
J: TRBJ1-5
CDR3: CASSLKGGDNQPQHF
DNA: TGTGCCAGCAGTTTAAAGGGCGGGGACAATCAGCCCCAGCATTTT

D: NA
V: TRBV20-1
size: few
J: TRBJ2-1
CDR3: CSARGASGAYNEQFF
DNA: TGCAGTGCTAGGGGGGCCTCCGGAGCCTACAATGAGCAGTTCTTC

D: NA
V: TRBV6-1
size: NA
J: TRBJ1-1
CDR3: CASPGGPGTEAFF
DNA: TGTGCCAGCCCGGGGGGGCCGGGCACTGAAGCTTTCTTT

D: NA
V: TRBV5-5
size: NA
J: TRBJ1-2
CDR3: CASSPGTPVGYGYTF
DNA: TGTGCCAGCAGCCCAGGGACTCCCGTAGGGTATGGCTACACCTTC

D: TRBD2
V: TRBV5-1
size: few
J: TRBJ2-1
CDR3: CASSLQTSGRRQFF
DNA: TGCGCCAGCAGCCTCCAGACTAGCGGGAGAAGGCAGTTCTTC

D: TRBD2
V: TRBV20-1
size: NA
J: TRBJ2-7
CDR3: CSVVRELSEQYF
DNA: TGCAGTGTGGTGCGGGAGTTGTCCGAGCAGTACTTC

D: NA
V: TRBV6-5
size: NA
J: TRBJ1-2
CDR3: CASSFSEDSPAGYTF
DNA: TGTGCCAGCAGTTTTTCGGAAGACAGTCCGGCGGGCTACACCTTC